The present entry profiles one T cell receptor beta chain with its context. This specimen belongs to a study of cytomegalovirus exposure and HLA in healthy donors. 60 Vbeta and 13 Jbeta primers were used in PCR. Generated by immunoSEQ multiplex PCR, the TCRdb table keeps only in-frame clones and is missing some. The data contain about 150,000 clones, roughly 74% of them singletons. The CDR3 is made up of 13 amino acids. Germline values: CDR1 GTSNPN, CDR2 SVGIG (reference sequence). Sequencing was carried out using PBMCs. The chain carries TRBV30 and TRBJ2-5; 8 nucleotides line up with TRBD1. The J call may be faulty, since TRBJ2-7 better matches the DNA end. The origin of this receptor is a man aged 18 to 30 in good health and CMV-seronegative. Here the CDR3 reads CAWSVARGREQYF. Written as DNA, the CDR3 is TGTGCCTGGAGTGTTGCCAGGGGGCGCGAGCAGTACTTC.